One and the same sample provided the 11 T cell receptor beta chains below, sequenced in a study of T cell responses to AZD1222 COVID-19 vaccine (dated by TCRdb to the early 2020s). Library creation used the immunoSEQ multiplex PCR assay. TCRdb provides this immuneACCESS table in a form limited to in-frame rearrangements. Some clones are lacking; in checked studies, under half of them reflect an unresolved V gene, and why the rest are absent is not known. The sample table contains about 110,000 clones; only one count was recorded for about nine tenths of them. Of the sample, approximately 7.9% is held by the ten largest clones. Per the publication, the time point label means: baseline before first vaccination. The starting material was peripheral blood, obtained on day 0 of AZD1222 vaccination. Source of these receptors: an adult in good health.

The chain has TRBV2 and TRBJ2-7; D possibly corresponds to TRBD1 (6 bases). V lost 5 bases, J lost 7 bases, and 12 bases lay in between. This CDR3 contains 12 residues. The germline V gene encodes CDR1 SNHLY and CDR2 FYNNEI. CDR3 in DNA: TGTGCCAGCAGTCGGGACACTGGGGAGCAGTACTTC. This sequence encodes CASSRDTGEQYF.

V gene TRBV3-1 (or the pseudogene TRBV3-2) combines with J gene TRBJ2-2, with no clear D. Germline V CDR1 and CDR2: LGHDT, YNNKEL (reference sequence). Trimming cost V 3 bases and J 0 bases, with 2 bases left between them. The CDR3 is 13 residues long. CDR3 coding DNA: TGTGCCAGCAGCCAGACGAACACCGGGGAGCTGTTTTTT. Protein sequence: CASSQTNTGELFF.

The chain uses TRBV30 and TRBJ2-2; 7 bases line up with TRBD2. V shed 5 bases and J 2 bases; nucleotides not matched to a gene: 8. CDR1 and CDR2 (germline): GTSNPN, SVGIG (reference sequence). The CDR3 loop spans 15 amino acids. CDR3 DNA: TGTGCCTGGGGTACGGGACTACTAAACACCGGGGAGCTGTTTTTT. The encoded protein is CAWGTGLLNTGELFF.

J is TRBJ2-5 and V is TRBV11-2, with TRBD2 identical over 9 bases. Germline lookup yields CDR1 SGHAT and CDR2 FQNNGV. This CDR3 comprises 16 residues. With 1 base clipped from V and 5 bases from J, the junction kept 8 bases outside the gene matches. CDR3 nucleotide sequence: TGTGCCAGCAGCTTAGTAGGGGCGGGAGGGCGTGAGACCCAGTACTTC. It yields the protein CASSLVGAGGRETQYF.

V usage is TRBV12-3 or TRBV12-4 and J usage is TRBJ2-7, with no clear D. CDR3 length equals 12 residues. The V and J ends lost 6 bases and 7 bases respectively, with 13 bases between them. The CDR3 bases are TGTGCCAGCAGCCCCATCGGGCGAGAGCAGTACTTC. It is translated as CASSPIGREQYF.

The V call is TRBV7-2, the J call TRBJ2-7; TRBD1 is a possible D gene (6 bases). There are 14 residues in the CDR3. With 4 bases removed from V and 4 bases from J, the gap between germline ends came to 14 bases. Germline CDR1 reads SGHTA; CDR2 reads FQGNSA. The CDR3 here is CASSYETGNYEQYF. The CDR3 region has the DNA TGTGCCAGCAGCTACGAAACAGGGAATTACGAGCAGTACTTC.

The V call is TRBV7-2, the J call TRBJ2-7, with 8 bases identical to TRBD1. Trimming cost V 4 bases and J 2 bases; bases outside gene matches: 4. Germline-derived CDR1 and CDR2 are SGHTA and FQGNSA. This CDR3 is 14 amino acids long. CDR3 DNA: TGTGCCAGCAGCTCCATGGACAGGGCCTACGAGCAGTACTTC. Amino acids: CASSSMDRAYEQYF.

V and J are TRBV11-2 and TRBJ2-7, with TRBD2 as a possible D gene (6 bases). Trimming shortened V by 7 bases and J by 0 bases, and 13 bases separated the two germline ends. This CDR3 comprises 14 residues. Per the germline V gene, CDR1 is SGHAT and CDR2 is FQNNGV. The CDR3 DNA sequence: TGTGCCAGCACCCCTAGCGAGAGCTCCTACGAGCAGTACTTC. Its translation is CASTPSESSYEQYF.

V is TRBV7-2 and J is TRBJ1-2; 7 nucleotides line up with TRBD1. The CDR3 covers 13 residues. V was clipped by 4 bases and J by 3 bases; unmatched bases: 2. Germline V lookup: CDR1 SGHTA, CDR2 FQGNSA. The CDR3 reads CASSSDRYYGYTF. The CDR3 DNA sequence: TGTGCCAGCAGCTCGGACAGGTACTATGGCTACACCTTC.

V is TRBV29-1 and J is TRBJ1-1; 10 nucleotides line up with TRBD1. The CDR3 sequence is 14 residues long. The germline V gene has CDR1 SQVTM and CDR2 ANQGSEA. With 3 bases clipped from V and 5 bases from J, the junction kept 6 bases outside the gene matches. CDR3 in DNA: TGCAGCGTTGAGGGACAGGGGTGGGGGACTGAAGCTTTCTTT. It specifies CSVEGQGWGTEAFF.

This rearrangement joins TRBV7-9 to TRBJ1-5; no definite D call. CDR1 and CDR2 (germline): SEHNR, FQNEAQ (reference sequence). CDR3 size: 15 residues. Trimming shortened V by 5 bases and J by 5 bases, and 16 bases separated the two germline ends. The CDR3 reads CASSPLGGRDQPQHF. The CDR3 DNA sequence: TGTGCCAGCAGCCCCCTCGGAGGGCGCGATCAGCCCCAGCATTTT.